The clone carrying this T cell receptor (beta chain) was detected only a few times. Its matching antigen is unknown. This record belongs to a study of OX40 agonist ivuxolimab in advanced cancers. General study results and limits: Clonal expansion from baseline to week 6 occurred in both CD4+ and CD8+ T cells.

Sequenced by immunoSEQ multiplex PCR; TCRdb stores in-frame clones only, minus some. The sample lists fewer than 85,000 clones, around four fifths occurring once. The length of the CDR3 is 13 residues. The V gene lost 3 bases and the J gene lost 0 bases, with 8 bases spanning the gap. Per the germline V gene, CDR1 is GTSNPN and CDR2 is SVGIG (reference sequence). This chain links TRBV30 with TRBJ1-1; TRBD1 is a possible D gene (5 bases). Specimen: CD4+ or CD8+ T cells sorted from blood, collected in a trial of the OX40 agonist ivuxolimab. The TCR originated in an adult with an advanced solid tumor such as melanoma, head and neck, liver or kidney cancer. In DNA, the CDR3 is TGTGCCTGGAGCCAGGGAATGAACACTGAAGCTTTCTTT. This gives the protein CAWSQGMNTEAFF.